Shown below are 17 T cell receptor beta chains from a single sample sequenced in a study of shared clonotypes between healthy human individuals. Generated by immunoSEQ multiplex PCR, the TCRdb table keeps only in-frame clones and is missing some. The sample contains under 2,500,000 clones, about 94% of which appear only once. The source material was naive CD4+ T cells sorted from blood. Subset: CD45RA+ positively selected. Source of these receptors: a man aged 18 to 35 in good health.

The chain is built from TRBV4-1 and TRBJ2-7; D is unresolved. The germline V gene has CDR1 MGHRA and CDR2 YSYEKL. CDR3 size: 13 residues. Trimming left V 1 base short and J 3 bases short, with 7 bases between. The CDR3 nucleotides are TGCGCCAGCAGCCAAGCCCCCAACTACGAGCAGTACTTC. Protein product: CASSQAPNYEQYF.

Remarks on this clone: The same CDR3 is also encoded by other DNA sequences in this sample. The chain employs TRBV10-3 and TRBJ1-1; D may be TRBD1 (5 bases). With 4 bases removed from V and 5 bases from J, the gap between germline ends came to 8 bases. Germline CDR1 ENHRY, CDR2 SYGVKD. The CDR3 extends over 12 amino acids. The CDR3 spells CAISGGGTEAFF. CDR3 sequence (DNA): TGTGCCATCAGTGGGGGGGGTACTGAAGCTTTCTTT.

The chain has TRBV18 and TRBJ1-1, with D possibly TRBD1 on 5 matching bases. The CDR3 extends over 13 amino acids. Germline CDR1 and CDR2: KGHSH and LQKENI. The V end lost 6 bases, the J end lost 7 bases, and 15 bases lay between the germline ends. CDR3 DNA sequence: TGTGCCAGCTCGACTCCCAGGGCGGATGAAGCTTTCTTT. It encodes CASSTPRADEAFF.

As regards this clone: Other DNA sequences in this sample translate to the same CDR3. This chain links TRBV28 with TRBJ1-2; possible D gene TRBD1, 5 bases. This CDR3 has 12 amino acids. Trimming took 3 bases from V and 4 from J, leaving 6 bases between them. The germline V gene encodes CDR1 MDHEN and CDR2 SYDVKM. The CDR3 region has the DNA TGTGCCAGCAGTTTGGGACTCTATGGCTACACCTTC. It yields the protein CASSLGLYGYTF.

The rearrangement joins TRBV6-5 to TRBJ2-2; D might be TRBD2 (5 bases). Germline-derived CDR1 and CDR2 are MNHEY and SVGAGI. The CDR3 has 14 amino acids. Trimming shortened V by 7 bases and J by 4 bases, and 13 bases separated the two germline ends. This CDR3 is CASNLRRGTGELFF. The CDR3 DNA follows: TGTGCCAGCAACCTTCGACGGGGCACCGGGGAGCTGTTTTTT.

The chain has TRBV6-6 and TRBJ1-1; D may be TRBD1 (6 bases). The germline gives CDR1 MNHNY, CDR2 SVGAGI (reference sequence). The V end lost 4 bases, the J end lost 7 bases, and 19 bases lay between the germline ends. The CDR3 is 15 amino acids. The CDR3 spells CASSSRTAKEGEAFF. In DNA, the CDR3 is TGTGCCAGCAGTTCTCGGACAGCAAAGGAGGGTGAAGCTTTCTTT.

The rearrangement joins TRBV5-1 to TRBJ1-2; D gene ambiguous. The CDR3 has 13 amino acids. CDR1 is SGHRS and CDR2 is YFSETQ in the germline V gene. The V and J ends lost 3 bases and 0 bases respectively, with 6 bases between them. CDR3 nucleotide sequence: TGCGCCAGCAGCTCGGGTCCTAACTATGGCTACACCTTC. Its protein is CASSSGPNYGYTF.

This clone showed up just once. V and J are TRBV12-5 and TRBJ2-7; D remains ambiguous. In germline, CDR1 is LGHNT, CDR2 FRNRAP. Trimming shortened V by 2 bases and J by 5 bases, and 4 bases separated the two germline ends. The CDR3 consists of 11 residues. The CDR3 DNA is TGTGCTAGTGGTTTGAGGGACGAGCAGTACTTC. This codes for CASGLRDEQYF.

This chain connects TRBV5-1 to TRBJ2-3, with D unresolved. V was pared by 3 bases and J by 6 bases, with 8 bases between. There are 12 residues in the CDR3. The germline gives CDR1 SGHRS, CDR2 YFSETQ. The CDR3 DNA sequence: TGCGCCAGCAGCTCCCGACTTGATACGCAGTATTTT. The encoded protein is CASSSRLDTQYF.

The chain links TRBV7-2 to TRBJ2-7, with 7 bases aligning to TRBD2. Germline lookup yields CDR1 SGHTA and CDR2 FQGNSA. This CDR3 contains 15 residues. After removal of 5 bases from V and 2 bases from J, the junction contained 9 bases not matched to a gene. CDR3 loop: CASSRVGGGTYEQYF. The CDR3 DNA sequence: TGTGCCAGCAGCCGCGTGGGGGGAGGGACCTACGAGCAGTACTTC.

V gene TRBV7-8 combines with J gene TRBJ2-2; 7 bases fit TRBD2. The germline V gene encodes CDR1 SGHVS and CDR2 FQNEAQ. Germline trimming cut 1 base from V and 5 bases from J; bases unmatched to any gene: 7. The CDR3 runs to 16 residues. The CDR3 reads CASSLDKREGTGELFF. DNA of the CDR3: TGTGCCAGCAGCTTAGATAAAAGGGAGGGTACCGGGGAGCTGTTTTTT.

CDR3 amino acids: CAAIRGDGADTQYF. The CDR3 region has the DNA TGTGCCGCCATTAGAGGGGACGGTGCAGATACGCAGTATTTT. The J gene is TRBJ2-3, the V gene TRBV10-3; possibly TRBD1 or TRBD2 for D (5 bases each). Germline V lookup: CDR1 ENHRY, CDR2 SYGVKD. Trimming stripped 11 bases from V and 4 bases from J, with 19 bases between. The CDR3 covers 14 residues.

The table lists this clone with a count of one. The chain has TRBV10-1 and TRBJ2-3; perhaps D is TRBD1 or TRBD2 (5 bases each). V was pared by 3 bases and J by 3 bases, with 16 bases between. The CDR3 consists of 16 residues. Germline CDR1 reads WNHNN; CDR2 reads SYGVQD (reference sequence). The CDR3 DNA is TGCGCCAGCAGTGAAAGGGGTTTCAGAGGGACAGATACGCAGTATTTT. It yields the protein CASSERGFRGTDTQYF.

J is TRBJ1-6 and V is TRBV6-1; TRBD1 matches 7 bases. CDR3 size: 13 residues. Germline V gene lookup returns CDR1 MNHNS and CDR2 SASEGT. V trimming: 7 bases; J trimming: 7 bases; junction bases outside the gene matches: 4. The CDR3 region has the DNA TGTGCCAGCACTACAGGGGAGAATTCACCCCTCCACTTT. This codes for CASTTGENSPLHF.

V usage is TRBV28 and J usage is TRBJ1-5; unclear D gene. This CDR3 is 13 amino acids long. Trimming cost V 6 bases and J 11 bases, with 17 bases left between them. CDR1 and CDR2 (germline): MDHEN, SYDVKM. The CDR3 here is CASSPPPEWTQHF. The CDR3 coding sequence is TGTGCCAGCAGCCCACCCCCTGAATGGACCCAGCATTTT.

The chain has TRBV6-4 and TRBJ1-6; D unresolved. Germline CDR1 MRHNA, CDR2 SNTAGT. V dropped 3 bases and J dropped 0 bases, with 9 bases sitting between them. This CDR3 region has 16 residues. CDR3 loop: CASSERASSYNSPLHF. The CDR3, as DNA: TGTGCCAGCAGTGAGAGGGCGAGCTCCTATAATTCACCCCTCCACTTT.

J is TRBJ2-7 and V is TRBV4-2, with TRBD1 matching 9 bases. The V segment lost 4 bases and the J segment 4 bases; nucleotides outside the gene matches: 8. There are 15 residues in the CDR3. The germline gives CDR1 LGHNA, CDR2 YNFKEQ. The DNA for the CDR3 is TGTGCCAGCAGCCCAACCACAGGGGGCAGATACGAGCAGTACTTC. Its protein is CASSPTTGGRYEQYF.